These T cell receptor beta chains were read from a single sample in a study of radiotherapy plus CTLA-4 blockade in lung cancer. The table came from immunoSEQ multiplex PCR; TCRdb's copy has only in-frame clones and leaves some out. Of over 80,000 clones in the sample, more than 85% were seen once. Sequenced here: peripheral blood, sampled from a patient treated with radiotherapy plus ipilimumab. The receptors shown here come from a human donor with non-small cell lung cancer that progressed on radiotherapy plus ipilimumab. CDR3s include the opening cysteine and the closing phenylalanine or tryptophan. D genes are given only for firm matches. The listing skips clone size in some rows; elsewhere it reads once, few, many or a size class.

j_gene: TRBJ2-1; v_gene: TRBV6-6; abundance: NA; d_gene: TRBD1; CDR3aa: CASSQGVWGNEQFF; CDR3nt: TGTGCCAGCAGTCAGGGGGTTTGGGGCAATGAGCAGTTCTTC
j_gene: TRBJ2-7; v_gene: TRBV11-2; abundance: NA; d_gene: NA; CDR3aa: CASSQRGAASYEQYF; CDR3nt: TGTGCCAGCAGCCAGCGTGGGGCGGCATCCTACGAGCAGTACTTC
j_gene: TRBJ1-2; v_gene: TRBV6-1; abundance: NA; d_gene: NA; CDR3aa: CASSEANGPYKYTF; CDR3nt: TGTGCCAGCAGTGAAGCCAATGGGCCCTACAAGTACACCTTC
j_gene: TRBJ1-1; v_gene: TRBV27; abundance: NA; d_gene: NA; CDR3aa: CASSSIGSNTEAFF; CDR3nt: TGTGCCAGCAGTTCTATAGGGTCTAACACTGAAGCTTTCTTT
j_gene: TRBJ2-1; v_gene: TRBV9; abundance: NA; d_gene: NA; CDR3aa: CASSVVSGYEQFF; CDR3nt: TGTGCCAGCAGCGTAGTGAGCGGGTATGAGCAGTTCTTC
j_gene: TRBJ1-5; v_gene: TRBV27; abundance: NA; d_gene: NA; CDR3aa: CASSLFGSNQPQHF; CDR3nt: TGTGCCAGCAGTTTATTCGGTAGCAATCAGCCCCAGCATTTT
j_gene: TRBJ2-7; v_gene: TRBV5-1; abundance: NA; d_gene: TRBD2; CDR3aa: CASSLGGLAGEGYEQYF; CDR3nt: TGCGCCAGCAGCTTGGGAGGACTAGCGGGAGAAGGTTACGAGCAGTACTTC
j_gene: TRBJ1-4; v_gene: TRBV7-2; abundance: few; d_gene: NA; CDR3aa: CASSMRSTNEKLFF; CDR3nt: TGTGCCAGCAGCATGCGCTCAACTAATGAAAAACTGTTTTTT
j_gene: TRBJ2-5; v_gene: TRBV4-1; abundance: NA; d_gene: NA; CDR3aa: CASSQGLTQETQYF; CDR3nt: TGCGCCAGCAGCCAAGGGCTGACCCAAGAGACCCAGTACTTC
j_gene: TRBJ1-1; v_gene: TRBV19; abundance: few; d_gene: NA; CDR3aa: CASSTHSLMNTEAFF; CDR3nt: TGTGCCAGTAGTACCCACAGCCTTATGAACACTGAAGCTTTCTTT
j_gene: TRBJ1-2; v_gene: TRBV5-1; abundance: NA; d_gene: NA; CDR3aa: CASSPEEGRGYTF; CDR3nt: TGCGCCAGCAGCCCGGAGGAGGGACGTGGCTACACCTTC
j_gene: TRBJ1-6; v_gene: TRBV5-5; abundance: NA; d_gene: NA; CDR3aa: CASSYIQGADNSPLHF; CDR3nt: TGTGCCAGCAGCTATATACAGGGAGCAGATAATTCACCCCTCCACTTT
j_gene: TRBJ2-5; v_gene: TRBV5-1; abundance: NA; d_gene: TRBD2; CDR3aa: CASSLELAGMETQYF; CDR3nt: TGCGCCAGCAGCTTGGAATTAGCGGGGATGGAGACCCAGTACTTC
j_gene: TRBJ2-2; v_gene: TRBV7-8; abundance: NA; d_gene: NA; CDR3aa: CASRVQATGELFF; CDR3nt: TGTGCCAGCAGAGTCCAAGCTACCGGGGAGCTGTTTTTT
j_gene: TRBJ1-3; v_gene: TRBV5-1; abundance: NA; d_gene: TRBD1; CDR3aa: CASALGQLTGNTIYF; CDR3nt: TGCGCCAGCGCCTTGGGACAGCTGACTGGAAACACCATATATTTT
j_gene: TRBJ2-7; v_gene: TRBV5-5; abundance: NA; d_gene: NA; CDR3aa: CASSPGPGVHEQYF; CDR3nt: TGTGCCAGCAGCCCCGGCCCTGGGGTCCACGAGCAGTACTTC
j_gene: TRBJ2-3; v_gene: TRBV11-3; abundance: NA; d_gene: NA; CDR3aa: CASSFLPGATQYF; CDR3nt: TGTGCCAGCAGCTTCCTCCCAGGGGCGACGCAGTATTTT
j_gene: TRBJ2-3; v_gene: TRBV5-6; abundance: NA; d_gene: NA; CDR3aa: CASSSVAGAKDTQYF; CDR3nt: TGTGCCAGCAGCTCAGTAGCCGGGGCCAAGGATACGCAGTATTTT
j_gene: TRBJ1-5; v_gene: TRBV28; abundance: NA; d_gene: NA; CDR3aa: CASSLFHQPQHF; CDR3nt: TGTGCCAGCAGTTTATTTCATCAGCCCCAGCATTTT
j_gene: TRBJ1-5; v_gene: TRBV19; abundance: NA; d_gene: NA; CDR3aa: CASSIVGGVVGQPQHF; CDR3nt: TGTGCCAGTAGTATAGTTGGCGGGGTCGTCGGTCAGCCCCAGCATTTT
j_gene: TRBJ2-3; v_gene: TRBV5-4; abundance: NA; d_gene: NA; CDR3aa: CASSLVGSTDTQYF; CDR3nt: TGTGCCAGCAGCTTGGTAGGGTCCACAGATACGCAGTATTTT
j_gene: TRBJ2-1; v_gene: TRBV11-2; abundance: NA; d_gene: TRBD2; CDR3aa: CASSLDWTSGSSEQFF; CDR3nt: TGTGCCAGCAGCTTAGACTGGACTAGCGGGAGTAGTGAGCAGTTCTTC
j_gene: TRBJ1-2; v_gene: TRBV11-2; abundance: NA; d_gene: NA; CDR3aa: CASSSGTAYTF; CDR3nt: TGTGCCAGCAGCTCCGGGACCGCGTACACCTTC
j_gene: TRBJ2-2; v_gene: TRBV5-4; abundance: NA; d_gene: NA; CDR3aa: CASSTWRAGTGELFF; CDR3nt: TGTGCCAGCAGCACATGGAGGGCCGGAACCGGGGAGCTGTTTTTT
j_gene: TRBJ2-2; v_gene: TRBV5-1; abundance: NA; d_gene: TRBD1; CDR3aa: CASSPDRDGELFF; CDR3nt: TGCGCCAGCAGTCCTGACAGGGACGGGGAGCTGTTTTTT
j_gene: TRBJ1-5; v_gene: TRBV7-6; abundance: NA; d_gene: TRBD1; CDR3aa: CASSSTGPGNQPQHF; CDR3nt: TGTGCCAGCAGCTCGACAGGGCCGGGCAATCAGCCCCAGCATTTT
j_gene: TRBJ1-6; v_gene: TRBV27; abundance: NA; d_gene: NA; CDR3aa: CASSLSDLLGYNSPLHF; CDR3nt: TGTGCCAGCAGTTTATCAGACCTTTTAGGCTATAATTCACCCCTCCACTTT
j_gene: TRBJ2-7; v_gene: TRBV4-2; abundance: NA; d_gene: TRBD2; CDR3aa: CASSQDGLAVYEQYF; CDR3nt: TGTGCCAGCAGCCAAGACGGACTAGCCGTCTACGAGCAGTACTTC
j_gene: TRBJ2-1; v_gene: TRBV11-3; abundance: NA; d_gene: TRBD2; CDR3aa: CASSFAGEGYNEQFF; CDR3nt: TGTGCCAGCAGCTTTGCGGGAGAGGGCTACAATGAGCAGTTCTTC
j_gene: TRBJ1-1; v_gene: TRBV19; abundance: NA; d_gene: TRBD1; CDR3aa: CASSKRDRGNTEAFF; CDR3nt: TGTGCCAGTAGTAAGAGGGACAGGGGGAACACTGAAGCTTTCTTT
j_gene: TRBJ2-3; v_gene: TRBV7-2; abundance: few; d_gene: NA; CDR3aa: CASSLLPGTSTDTQYF; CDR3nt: TGTGCCAGCAGCTTATTACCCGGGACTAGCACAGATACGCAGTATTTT
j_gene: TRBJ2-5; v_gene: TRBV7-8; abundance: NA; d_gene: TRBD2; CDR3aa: CASSLLAGVYQETQYF; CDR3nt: TGTGCCAGCAGCTTGTTAGCGGGGGTCTACCAAGAGACCCAGTACTTC
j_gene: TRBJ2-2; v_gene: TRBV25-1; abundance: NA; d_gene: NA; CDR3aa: CASSGGGGANTGELFF; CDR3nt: TGTGCCAGCAGTGGAGGAGGGGGGGCGAACACCGGGGAGCTGTTTTTT
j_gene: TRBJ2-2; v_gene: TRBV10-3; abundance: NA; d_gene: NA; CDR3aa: CAITGQNTGELFF; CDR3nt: TGTGCCATCACCGGACAGAACACCGGGGAGCTGTTTTTT
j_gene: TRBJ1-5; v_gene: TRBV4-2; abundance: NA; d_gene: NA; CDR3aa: CASRSDLLGNQPQHF; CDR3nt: TGTGCCAGCAGGTCGGACCTGCTCGGCAATCAGCCCCAGCATTTT
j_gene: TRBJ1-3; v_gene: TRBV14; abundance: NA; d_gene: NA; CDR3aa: CASSPDFAGRSGNTIYF; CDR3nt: TGTGCCAGCAGCCCCGACTTCGCGGGTCGCTCTGGAAACACCATATATTTT
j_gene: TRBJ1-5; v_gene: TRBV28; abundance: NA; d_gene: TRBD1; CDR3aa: CASGSVGQGVQPQHF; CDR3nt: TGTGCCAGCGGATCGGTGGGACAGGGGGTTCAGCCCCAGCATTTT
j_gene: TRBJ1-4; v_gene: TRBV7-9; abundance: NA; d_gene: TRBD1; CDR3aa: CASSPGQGGEKLFF; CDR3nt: TGTGCCAGCAGCCCGGGACAGGGGGGAGAAAAACTGTTTTTT
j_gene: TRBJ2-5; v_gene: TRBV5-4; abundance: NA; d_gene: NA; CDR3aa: CASSLGTGAGETQYF; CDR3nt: TGTGCCAGCAGCTTGGGTACTGGGGCGGGAGAGACCCAGTACTTC
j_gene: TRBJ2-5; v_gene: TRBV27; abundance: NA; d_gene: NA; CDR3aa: CASSLSWGLETQYF; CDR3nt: TGTGCCAGCAGTTTATCATGGGGTCTCGAGACCCAGTACTTC
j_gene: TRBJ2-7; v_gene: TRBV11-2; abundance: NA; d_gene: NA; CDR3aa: CASSSDRDWENEQYF; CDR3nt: TGTGCCAGCAGCTCCGACCGGGACTGGGAGAACGAGCAGTACTTC